Below are 22 T cell receptor beta chains sequenced from a single sample in a study of T cells in Graves' hyperthyroidism and ophthalmopathy. Researchers amplified the TCR beta CDR3 regions from RNA transcripts. The HTBI primer set was used in a first-round RT-PCR of the TCR CDR3. Via MiXCR, TCRdb re-called the multiplex PCR reads, giving one row per CDR3 protein. Altogether under 600,000 distinct CDR3 sequences are present, roughly a sixth being singletons, with the ten largest covering 2.5% to 4%. The sample consisted of blood. These receptors came from a woman aged 40-49 years with Graves' ophthalmopathy.

This clonotype was picked up many times. V gene TRBV12-3 or TRBV12-4 combines with J gene TRBJ1-2; perhaps TRBD1 as D (5 bases). The CDR3 is 15 residues long. V was clipped by 1 base and J by 1 base, with 10 bases between them. The CDR3 region has the DNA TGTGCCAGCAGTTTAGTGGCAGGGCATAACTATGGCTACACCTTC. Amino acid sequence: CASSLVAGHNYGYTF.

In its sample, this clonotype was seen many times. The genes are TRBV20-1 and TRBJ1-5, with 10 bases fitting TRBD1. The ends lost 5 bases at V and 4 bases at J; junction bases unmatched: 5. Per germline, CDR1 DFQATT and CDR2 SNEGSKA (reference sequence). The CDR3 spans 14 residues. In DNA, the CDR3 is TGCAGTGCTTCCGGACAGGGGGTGAATCAGCCCCAGCATTTT. Translated: CSASGQGVNQPQHF.

The table lists this clonotype with many counts. The chain carries TRBV5-1 and TRBJ2-7; no clear D. From germline, CDR1 is SGHRS and CDR2 YFSETQ. The length of the CDR3 is 13 residues. Trimming pared 3 bases from V and 2 bases from J, leaving 9 bases between. CDR3 sequence: CASSSNGAYEQYF. The CDR3 nucleotides are TGCGCCAGCAGCTCGAACGGAGCCTACGAGCAGTACTTC.

Ten or more counts support this clonotype. V usage is TRBV6-1 and J usage is TRBJ2-5, with unresolved D. This CDR3 contains 11 residues. V dropped 7 bases and J dropped 5 bases, with 8 bases sitting between them. CDR1 is MNHNS and CDR2 is SASEGT in the germline V gene. The CDR3 bases are TGTGCCAGCACCGGGTGGGAGACCCAGTACTTC. This encodes CASTGWETQYF.

Many counts were recorded for this clonotype. The chain uses TRBV5-1 and TRBJ2-6; D not certain. Deletions cut 2 bases from V and 0 bases from J, with 6 bases between. CDR3 length: 15 amino acids. Germline V lookup: CDR1 SGHRS, CDR2 YFSETQ. CDR3 sequence (DNA): TGCGCCAGCAGCTTCGACTCCTCTGGGGCCAACGTCCTGACTTTC. Translating gives CASSFDSSGANVLTF.

This clonotype was found a few times. The V call is TRBV29-1, the J call TRBJ1-1; 7 bases fit TRBD1. CDR3 length: 14 amino acids. V trimming: 6 bases; J trimming: 1 base; junction bases outside the gene matches: 8. CDR1 is SQVTM and CDR2 is ANQGSEA in the germline V gene. The CDR3 protein is CSVRGGAGNTEAFF. CDR3 nucleotide sequence: TGCAGCGTACGAGGGGGCGCGGGGAACACTGAAGCTTTCTTT.

The chain links TRBV28 to TRBJ2-7, with 7 bases fitting TRBD2. The V gene's germline CDR1 is MDHEN and CDR2 SYDVKM. The V gene end was trimmed by 6 bases and the J gene end by 6 bases; junction bases not matched to a gene: 8. This CDR3 is built from 13 residues. CDR3 sequence (DNA): TGTGCCAGCAGCATAATCGCTAGCGGCGAGCAGTACTTC. It yields the protein CASSIIASGEQYF.

This clonotype was recorded once. The chain combines TRBV2 with TRBJ1-6; D remains unclear. V lost 5 bases to trimming and J lost 4 bases, with 15 bases between them. The V gene's germline CDR1 is SNHLY and CDR2 FYNNEI. The CDR3 has 16 amino acids. The CDR3 spells CASSTRPLQYNSPLHF. Here the CDR3 DNA reads TGTGCCAGCAGTACTCGACCTCTTCAGTATAATTCACCCCTCCACTTT. Complete variable domain (other parts from reference TRBV2 and TRBJ1-6): EPEVTQTPSHQVTQMGQEVILRCVPISNHLYFYWYRQILGQKVEFLVSFYNNEISEKSEIFDDQFSVERPDGSNFTLKIRSTKLEDSAMYFCASSTRPLQYNSPLHFGNGTRLTVT.

This chain connects TRBV7-8 to TRBJ2-3, with D hard to call. Germline V gene data show CDR1 as SGHVS and CDR2 as FQNEAQ. Trimming left V 5 bases short and J 6 bases short, with 9 bases between. This CDR3 has 12 amino acids. This chain's CDR3 is CASSHPWDTQYF. The CDR3 coding sequence is TGTGCCAGCAGCCACCCCTGGGATACGCAGTATTTT. Full variable domain (outside the CDR3, taken from reference TRBV7-8 and TRBJ2-3): GAGVSQSPRYKVAKRGQDVALRCDPISGHVSLFWYQQALGQGPEFLTYFQNEAQLDKSGLPSDRFFAERPEGSVSTLKIQRTQQEDSAVYLCASSHPWDTQYFGPGTRLTVL.

This clonotype was observed at least ten times. The V call is TRBV7-9, the J call TRBJ1-1; possible D gene TRBD1, 5 bases. CDR1 is SEHNR, CDR2 FQNEAQ, per germline (reference sequence). The CDR3 covers 14 residues. The V end was cut by 1 base, the J end by 11 bases, with 17 bases between. Here the CDR3 reads CASSLGREGPRAFF. CDR3 nucleotides: TGTGCCAGCAGCTTAGGAAGAGAGGGACCTCGGGCTTTCTTT.

With respect to this clonotype: This may arise from a read error, as a much more abundant clone is one base away. This sequence joins TRBV28 and TRBJ1-6; no firm D call. V lost 6 bases, J lost 5 bases, and 5 bases lay in between. In germline, CDR1 is MDHEN, CDR2 SYDVKM. There are 12 residues in the CDR3. The CDR3: CASRGHNSPLHF. CDR3 coding DNA: TGTGCCAGCAGGGGCCATAATTCACCCCTCCACTTT.

This chain joins TRBV12-3 or TRBV12-4 and TRBJ1-1; TRBD1 might be the D (5 bases). The CDR3 contains 16 residues. Trimming left V 4 bases short and J 2 bases short, with 17 bases between. The CDR3 nucleotides are TGTGCCAGCAGTTCACCATTAACAGGAATAAACACTGAAGCTTTCTTT. Amino acids: CASSSPLTGINTEAFF.

This clonotype was counted at least ten times. The chain uses TRBV20-1 and TRBJ2-2; D is unclear. Germline CDR1 and CDR2: DFQATT and SNEGSKA (reference sequence). V lost 5 bases and J 0 bases, leaving 13 bases between the germline ends. This CDR3 spans 15 amino acids. The DNA of the CDR3 is TGCAGTGCTCTGTCGGGTCAAACGAACACCGGGGAGCTGTTTTTT. Translating gives CSALSGQTNTGELFF.

The table lists this clonotype with many counts. The J gene is TRBJ2-7, the V gene TRBV7-9, with D perhaps TRBD1 or TRBD2 (5 bases each). The CDR3 is made up of 13 amino acids. Germline CDR1 and CDR2: SEHNR and FQNEAQ (reference sequence). V was cut by 5 bases and J by 6 bases, with 14 bases left in between. The CDR3 is CASSLRTGREQYF. CDR3 bases: TGTGCCAGCAGCCTGCGGACGGGGCGCGAGCAGTACTTC.

The sample holds many counts of this clonotype. The chain links TRBV18 to TRBJ2-7; D is possibly TRBD2 (5 bases). V gave up 3 bases and J gave up 1 base, with 10 bases separating them. The CDR3 totals 14 residues. CDR1 KGHSH and CDR2 LQKENI come from the germline V gene. The CDR3 coding sequence is TGTGCCAGCTCACCCCGTCGGGAATCCTACGAGCAGTACTTC. It encodes CASSPRRESYEQYF.

This clonotype has a count of ten or more. The gene calls are TRBV28 and TRBJ2-3, with D unresolved. The germline CDR1 and CDR2 sequences are MDHEN and SYDVKM. The CDR3 runs to 12 residues. The ends were cut back, 4 bases at V and 6 bases at J, with 8 bases in the middle. In DNA, the CDR3 is TGTGCCAGCAGTTCCTCCCGGGATACGCAGTATTTT. Its protein is CASSSSRDTQYF.

This clonotype occurred many times. V usage is TRBV27 and J usage is TRBJ1-1, with 8 bases that match TRBD1. V trimming: 6 bases; J trimming: 0 bases; junction bases outside the gene matches: 12. CDR3 length: 17 residues. In germline, CDR1 is MNHEY, CDR2 SMNVEV (reference sequence). The CDR3 coding sequence is TGTGCCAGCAGCCTATTTGCAGGGGGCGGGGTGAACACTGAAGCTTTCTTT. Protein product: CASSLFAGGGVNTEAFF.

This clonotype was seen a few times. The genes are TRBV20-1 and TRBJ2-1; D remains ambiguous. The CDR3 runs 13 residues. CDR1 is DFQATT, CDR2 SNEGSKA, per germline (reference sequence). V shed 3 bases and J shed 3 bases, with 9 bases lying between them. The CDR3 DNA reads as TGCAGTGCTAGTATGGCGGACTACAATGAGCAGTTCTTC. Its protein product is CSASMADYNEQFF.

This clonotype occurred a few times. This chain connects TRBV7-8 to TRBJ2-7; the match to TRBD1 covers 7 bases. Germline CDR1 reads SGHVS; CDR2 reads FQNEAQ. This CDR3 contains 15 residues. Germline trimming cut 5 bases from V and 6 bases from J; bases unmatched to any gene: 13. The CDR3 DNA sequence: TGTGCCAGCAGCAGCCACAGGGGACGGGGCGGCGAGCAGTACTTC. Translation gives CASSSHRGRGGEQYF.

This clonotype was observed at least ten times. The chain employs TRBV29-1 and TRBJ2-1, with D hard to call. Per germline, CDR1 SQVTM and CDR2 ANQGSEA. The CDR3 has 14 residues. The germline V and J ends were trimmed by 1 base and 0 bases, with 7 bases remaining between them. Here the CDR3 reads CSVEARSSYNEQFF. In DNA form, the CDR3 reads TGCAGCGTTGAAGCCAGGAGCTCCTACAATGAGCAGTTCTTC.

The chain recombines TRBV6-9 with TRBJ2-2, with 11 bases matching TRBD2. Losses at the gene ends were 4 bases for V and 2 bases for J; bases not matched to a gene: 9. CDR3 size: 18 residues. The germline V gene encodes CDR1 MNHGY and CDR2 SVAAGI. The chain's CDR3 is CASSLELAGVGNTGELFF. The DNA for the CDR3 is TGTGCCAGCAGTTTGGAACTAGCGGGAGTCGGAAACACCGGGGAGCTGTTTTTT.

The J gene is TRBJ2-5, the V gene TRBV12-3 or TRBV12-4; 7 bases are a match to TRBD2. The CDR3 contains 13 residues. The ends lost 5 bases at V and 5 bases at J; junction bases unmatched: 5. CDR3: CASSRSGVETQYF. CDR3 coding DNA: TGTGCCAGCAGTCGGAGCGGGGTGGAGACCCAGTACTTC.